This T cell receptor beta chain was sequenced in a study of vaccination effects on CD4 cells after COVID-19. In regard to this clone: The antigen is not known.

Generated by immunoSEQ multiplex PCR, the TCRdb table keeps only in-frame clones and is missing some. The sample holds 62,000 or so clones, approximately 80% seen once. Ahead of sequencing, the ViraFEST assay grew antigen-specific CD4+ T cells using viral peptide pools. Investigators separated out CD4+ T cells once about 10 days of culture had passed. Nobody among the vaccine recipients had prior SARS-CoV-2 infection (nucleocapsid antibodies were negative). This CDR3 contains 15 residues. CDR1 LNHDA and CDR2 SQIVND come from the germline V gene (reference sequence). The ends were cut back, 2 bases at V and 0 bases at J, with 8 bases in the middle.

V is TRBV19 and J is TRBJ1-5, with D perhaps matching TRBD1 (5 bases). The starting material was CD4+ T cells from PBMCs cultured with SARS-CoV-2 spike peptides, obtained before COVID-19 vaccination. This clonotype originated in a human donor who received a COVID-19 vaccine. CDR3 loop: CASSINRYSNQPQHF. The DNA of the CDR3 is TGTGCCAGTAGTATAAACAGGTATAGCAATCAGCCCCAGCATTTT.